This T cell receptor beta chain stems from a study of T-cell memory formation after mild COVID-19. A 5'RACE reaction primed in the constant segment made cDNA libraries of TCR alpha and TCR beta, and these carried sample barcodes and UMIs. Each CDR3 protein gets one entry after TCRdb re-called the 5' RACE reads with MiXCR. The repertoire holds about 270,000 distinct CDR3 sequences, with approximately 18% as singletons. Remarks on this clonotype: Its cognate antigen is unknown.

Trimming stripped 4 bases from V and 1 base from J, with 11 bases between. The CDR3 runs to 14 residues. General observations from the study: Whereas later expanders leaned CD4+, clones contracting day 15 to 85 showed a balanced CD4/CD8 makeup. Pre-infection memory carried some responding clones, suggesting that cross-reactive memory joined. Mainly CM and EM harbored the contracting CD4+ clones; mainly EMRA harbored the CD8+ ones.

The source material was PBMCs or a T cell subset sorted from them (not recorded which). The clonotype comes from a man between 18 and 29 years old who had mild COVID-19 (a few samples of this study predate the infection). Cell type and time point are not known. The V gene is TRBV12-3 or TRBV12-4, the J gene TRBJ2-7; no clear D gene. This CDR3 reads CASSSGPRSYEQYF. The CDR3 nucleotides are TGTGCCAGCAGTTCGGGCCCTAGGTCCTACGAGCAGTACTTC.